These 3 T cell receptor beta chains originate from one sample sequenced in a study of CD8 T cells in ankylosing spondylitis. Study findings and constraints: A TCR beta motif of several highly homologous variants seemed to mark ankylosing spondylitis blood.

These receptors have no known antigen. From the 5' RACE reads, TCRdb called clonotypes with MiXCR, one entry per CDR3 protein. The sample includes some 700,000 distinct CDR3 sequences, 15% to 20% of them seen just once. The sequenced sample consisted of blood, either unsorted or a sorted T cell fraction (not recorded which). Receptors were obtained from a male donor with ankylosing spondylitis.

J is TRBJ1-1 and V is TRBV28; 9 bases agree with TRBD1. The CDR3 loop spans 15 amino acids. Germline CDR1 MDHEN, CDR2 SYDVKM. With 5 bases clipped from V and 3 bases from J, the junction kept 7 bases outside the gene matches. DNA for the CDR3: TGTGCCAGCAGTGGGACAGGGACCATATACACTGAAGCTTTCTTT. Translating it yields CASSGTGTIYTEAFF. Combining the CDR3 with reference TRBV28 and TRBJ1-1 gives the whole variable domain DVKVTQSSRYLVKRTGEKVFLECVQDMDHENMFWYRQDPGLGLRLIYFSYDVKMKEKGDIPEGYSVSREKKERFSLILESASTNQTSMYLCASSGTGTIYTEAFFGQGTRLTVV.

This clonotype was seen only a few times. CDR3 nucleotides: TGTGCCAGCAGCCTAAGAACGGACAGGGGTGGCGCCTACGAGCAGTACTTC. This sequence encodes CASSLRTDRGGAYEQYF. The chain uses TRBV16 and TRBJ2-7, with TRBD1 matching over 9 bases. The V and J ends lost 4 bases and 2 bases, in that order; junction bases with no gene match: 12. This CDR3 comprises 17 residues. Looked up from germline, CDR1 is KGHSY and CDR2 is FQNENV.

This rearrangement joins TRBV20-1 to TRBJ2-1, with 8 bases fitting TRBD2. Trimming at V came to 3 bases and at J to 0 bases, leaving 4 bases not matched to a gene. This CDR3 contains 15 residues. CDR1 is DFQATT, CDR2 SNEGSKA, per germline (reference sequence). This CDR3 is CSASPLAVSYNEQFF. CDR3 DNA sequence: TGCAGTGCTAGCCCACTAGCGGTCTCCTACAATGAGCAGTTCTTC.